The source of this T cell receptor (beta chain) is a study of cytomegalovirus exposure and HLA in healthy donors. Study conclusions and caveats: In all likelihood, a cluster of highly shared sequence variants was a sequencing artifact.

The CDR3 has 14 amino acids. Deletions cut 2 bases from V and 3 bases from J, with 11 bases between. Germline V CDR1 and CDR2: MGHRA, YSYEKL. About this clone itself: Antigen unknown.

60 Vbeta and 13 Jbeta primers were used in PCR. Sequenced by immunoSEQ multiplex PCR; TCRdb stores in-frame clones only, minus some. Found here are around 170,000 clones, about 85% of them singletons; the top ten hold 3.8%. The V gene is TRBV4-1, the J gene TRBJ2-7; a possible D gene is TRBD1 (5 bases). The sequencing sample was made of PBMCs. The clonotype originates from a man aged 50 to 59 in good health and CMV-seronegative. The CDR3 bases are TGCGCCAGCAGCCAAAGTGACAGTTACTACGAGCAGTACTTC. This codes for CASSQSDSYYEQYF.